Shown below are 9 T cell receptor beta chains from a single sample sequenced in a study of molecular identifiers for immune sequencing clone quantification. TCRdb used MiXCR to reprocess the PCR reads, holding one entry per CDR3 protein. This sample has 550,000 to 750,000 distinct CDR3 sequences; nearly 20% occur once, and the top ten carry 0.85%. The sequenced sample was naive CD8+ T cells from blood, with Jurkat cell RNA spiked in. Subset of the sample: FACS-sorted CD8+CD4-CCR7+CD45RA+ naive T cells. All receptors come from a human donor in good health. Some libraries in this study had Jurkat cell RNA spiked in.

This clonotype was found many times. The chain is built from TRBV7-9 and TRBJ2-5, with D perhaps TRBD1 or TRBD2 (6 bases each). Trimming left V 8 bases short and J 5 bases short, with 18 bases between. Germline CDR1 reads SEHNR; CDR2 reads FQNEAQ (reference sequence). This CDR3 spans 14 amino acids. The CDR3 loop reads CASLTYSGAETQYF. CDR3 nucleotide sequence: TGTGCCAGCCTAACATATTCGGGGGCGGAGACCCAGTACTTC.

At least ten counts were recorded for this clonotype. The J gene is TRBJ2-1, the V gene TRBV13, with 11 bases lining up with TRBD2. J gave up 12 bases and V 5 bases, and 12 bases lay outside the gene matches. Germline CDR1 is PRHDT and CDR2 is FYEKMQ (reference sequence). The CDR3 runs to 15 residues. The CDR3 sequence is CASSPVAGGRSRQFF. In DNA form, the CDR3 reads TGTGCCAGCAGCCCAGTAGCGGGGGGGCGATCGAGGCAGTTCTTC.

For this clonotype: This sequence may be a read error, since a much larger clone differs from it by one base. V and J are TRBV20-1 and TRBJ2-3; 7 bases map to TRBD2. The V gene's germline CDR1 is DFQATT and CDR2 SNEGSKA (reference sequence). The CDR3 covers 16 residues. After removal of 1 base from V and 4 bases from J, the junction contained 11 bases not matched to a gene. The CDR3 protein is CSARGSGVAPADTQYF. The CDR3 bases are TGCAGTGCTAGAGGGAGCGGGGTGGCCCCCGCAGATACGCAGTATTTT.

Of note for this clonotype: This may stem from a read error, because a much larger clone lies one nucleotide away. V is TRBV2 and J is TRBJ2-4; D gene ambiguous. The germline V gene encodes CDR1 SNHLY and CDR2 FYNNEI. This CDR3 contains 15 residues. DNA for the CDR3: TGTGCCAGCCGTGAAGAGGACCGAGCCAAAAACATTCAGTACTTC. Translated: CASREEDRAKNIQYF.

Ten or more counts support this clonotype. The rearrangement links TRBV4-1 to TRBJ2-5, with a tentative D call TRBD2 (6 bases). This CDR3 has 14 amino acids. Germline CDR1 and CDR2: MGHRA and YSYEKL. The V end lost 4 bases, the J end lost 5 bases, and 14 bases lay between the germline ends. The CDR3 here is CASSPVAGRETQYF. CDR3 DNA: TGCGCCAGCAGCCCCGTCGCAGGGAGGGAGACCCAGTACTTC.

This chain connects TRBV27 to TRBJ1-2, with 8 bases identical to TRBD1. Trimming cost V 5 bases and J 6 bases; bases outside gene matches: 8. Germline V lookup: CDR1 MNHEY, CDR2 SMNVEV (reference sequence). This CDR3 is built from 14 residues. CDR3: CASSHQPTGDGYTF. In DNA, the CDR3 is TGTGCCAGCAGTCACCAACCGACAGGGGATGGCTACACCTTC.

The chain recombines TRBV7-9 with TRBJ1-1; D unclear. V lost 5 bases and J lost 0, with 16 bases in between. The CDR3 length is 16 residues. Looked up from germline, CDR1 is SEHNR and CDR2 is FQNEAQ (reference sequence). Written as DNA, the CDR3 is TGTGCCAGCAGCCCCCCCCCCGGCAGCTTGAACACTGAAGCTTTCTTT. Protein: CASSPPPGSLNTEAFF.

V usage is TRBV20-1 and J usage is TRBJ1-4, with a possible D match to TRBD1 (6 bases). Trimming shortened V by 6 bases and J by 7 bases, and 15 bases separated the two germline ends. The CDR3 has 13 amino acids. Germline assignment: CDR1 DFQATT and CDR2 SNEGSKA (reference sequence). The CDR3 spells CSAPEGVGEKLFF. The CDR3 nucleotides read TGCAGTGCCCCGGAGGGGGTGGGTGAAAAACTGTTTTTT.

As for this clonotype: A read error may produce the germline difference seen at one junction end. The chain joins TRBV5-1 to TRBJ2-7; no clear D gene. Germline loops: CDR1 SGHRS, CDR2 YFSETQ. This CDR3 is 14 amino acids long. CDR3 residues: CAGSLEGSSYEQYF. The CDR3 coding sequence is TGCGCCGGCAGCTTGGAAGGCAGCTCCTACGAGCAGTACTTC. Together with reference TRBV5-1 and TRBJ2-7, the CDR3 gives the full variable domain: KAGVTQTPRYLIKTRGQQVTLSCSPISGHRSVSWYQQTPGQGLQFLFEYFSETQRNKGNFPGRFSGRQFSNSRSEMNVSTLELGDSALYLCAGSLEGSSYEQYFGPGTRLTVT.